Below, one T cell receptor (beta chain) is given with its context. The data belong to a study of shared clonotypes between healthy human individuals. Trimming at V came to 3 bases and at J to 5 bases, leaving 8 bases not matched to a gene. Germline V lookup: CDR1 SGHNT, CDR2 YYREEE (reference sequence). The length of the CDR3 is 15 residues. Repertoires were generated with immunoSEQ multiplex PCR, while TCRdb's copy carries only in-frame clones and drops some. The sample includes 1,100,000 or so clones, around 78% seen only once; the top ten take roughly 0.56%. The chain uses TRBV5-4 and TRBJ2-7; 10 bases line up with TRBD2. This TCR came from a man aged 18 to 30 in good health. Some clones in this sample may be carry-over from other donors' samples. The specimen was memory CD4+ T cells from PBMCs. Described subset: CD45RA-negative fraction. Here the CDR3 reads CASSSSSGSRHEQYF. The DNA of the CDR3 is TGTGCCAGCAGCTCCTCTAGCGGGAGTCGCCACGAGCAGTACTTC.